These 24 T cell receptor beta chains originate from one sample sequenced in a study of neurological immune-mediated disorders (dated by TCRdb to the late 2010s). The method was 5' RACE. Sequencing was carried out with an Illumina HiSeq 2500. TCRdb trimmed the raw reads at Q25, called clones with MiXCR and kept productive beta chains. Every distinct CDR3 protein forms one entry, paired with its most common genes and DNA. In this sample the table shows under 75,000 distinct CDR3 sequences, 3% to 4% of which occur a single time. Jointly, the top ten make up approximately 7.1% of the sample. The sequenced sample consisted of PBMCs. The source of these receptors is a woman in her fifties or sixties with multiple sclerosis.

Ten or more counts support this clonotype. The chain has TRBV6-6 and TRBJ1-5; no definite D call. Germline V gives CDR1 MNHNY, CDR2 SVGAGI (reference sequence). CDR3 size: 15 residues. V lost 3 bases and J lost 1, with 10 bases in between. The CDR3 protein is CASSYGELSNQPQHF. CDR3 coding DNA: TGTGCCAGCAGTTATGGCGAACTCAGCAATCAGCCCCAGCATTTT.

At least ten counts were recorded for this clonotype. The CDR3 nucleotides read TGCGCCAGCAGCTGGGTGAGGGCGGATGAGCAGTTCTTC. Translation: CASSWVRADEQFF. The chain recombines TRBV5-1 with TRBJ2-1; tentatively, D is TRBD2 (5 bases). Trimming stripped 3 bases from V and 8 bases from J, with 12 bases between. The germline V gene has CDR1 SGHRS and CDR2 YFSETQ. The CDR3 is made up of 13 amino acids.

This chain joins TRBV11-3 and TRBJ2-1; TRBD1 matches at 8 bases. J was trimmed by 2 bases and V by 1 base; bases with no gene match: 1. The germline gives CDR1 SGHNT, CDR2 YENEEA. The CDR3 is 15 amino acids. The CDR3 coding sequence is TGTGCCAGCAGCTTAGGACAGGGGACCTACAATGAGCAGTTCTTC. This gives the protein CASSLGQGTYNEQFF.

This clonotype was counted many times. The chain links TRBV9 to TRBJ2-1; D unresolved. Trimming removed 2 bases at V and 6 bases at J, with 21 bases between. The CDR3 consists of 17 residues. Germline V gives CDR1 SGDLS, CDR2 YYNGEE. CDR3 amino acids: CASSVKRDLYSVNEQFF. Written as DNA, the CDR3 is TGTGCCAGCAGCGTGAAGAGAGACCTGTATTCCGTCAATGAGCAGTTCTTC.

This clonotype came up many times. The rearrangement joins TRBV28 to TRBJ1-2, with D tentatively TRBD1 (6 bases). Germline CDR1 reads MDHEN; CDR2 reads SYDVKM. Trimming pared 5 bases from V and 4 bases from J, leaving 17 bases between. The CDR3 is made up of 15 amino acids. The CDR3 here is CASSTQQGSFYGYTF. In nucleotides, the CDR3 is TGTGCCAGCAGTACGCAGCAGGGGTCTTTCTATGGCTACACCTTC.

This clonotype was observed at least ten times. The V call is TRBV28, the J call TRBJ2-2, with no clear D. CDR1 is MDHEN, CDR2 SYDVKM, per germline. The CDR3 extends over 14 amino acids. V was cut by 11 bases and J by 3 bases, with 16 bases left in between. The CDR3 DNA sequence: TGTGCCGCCCACGCCGCAGTAGACACCGGGGAGCTGTTTTTT. Its translation is CAAHAAVDTGELFF. The complete variable domain, with remaining parts taken from reference TRBV28 and TRBJ2-2, reads DVKVTQSSRYLVKRTGEKVFLECVQDMDHENMFWYRQDPGLGLRLIYFSYDVKMKEKGDIPEGYSVSREKKERFSLILESASTNQTSMYLCAAHAAVDTGELFFGEGSRLTVL.

Ten or more counts support this clonotype. The V and J genes are TRBV20-1 and TRBJ2-4, with 11 positions matching TRBD2. Germline V CDR1 and CDR2: DFQATT, SNEGSKA (reference sequence). V trimming: 1 base; J trimming: 3 bases; junction bases outside the gene matches: 2. This CDR3 spans 15 amino acids. The CDR3 here is CSARAGTSGKNIQYF. The CDR3 DNA reads as TGCAGTGCTAGAGCTGGGACTAGCGGCAAAAACATTCAGTACTTC.

In this sample, this clonotype turned up many times. The genes are TRBV4-1 and TRBJ1-4, with 9 nucleotides matching TRBD1. J was trimmed by 7 bases and V by 5 bases; bases with no gene match: 11. The CDR3 totals 16 residues. Germline V gene sequence: CDR1 MGHRA, CDR2 YSYEKL. DNA for the CDR3: TGCGCCAGCAGCTCTCCCCGGGACAGGGTCTTTGAAAAACTGTTTTTT. As protein: CASSSPRDRVFEKLFF.

This clonotype was found many times. The gene calls are TRBV11-2 and TRBJ1-4; D is unclear. This CDR3 has 13 residues. Deletions cut 4 bases from V and 8 bases from J, with 11 bases between. Germline V lookup: CDR1 SGHAT, CDR2 FQNNGV. CDR3 in amino acids: CASSSGVGEKLFF. CDR3 coding DNA: TGTGCCAGCAGCTCCGGTGTTGGGGAAAAACTGTTTTTT.

This clonotype was counted ten times or more. The chain combines TRBV5-1 with TRBJ2-1; 11 nucleotides line up with TRBD2. The trim removed 4 bases at V and 6 bases at J, leaving 9 bases unmatched. The germline CDR1 and CDR2 sequences are SGHRS and YFSETQ. CDR3 length equals 16 residues. CDR3 in amino acids: CASSPHSGRAINEQFF. The CDR3 DNA reads as TGCGCCAGCAGCCCACATAGCGGGAGGGCCATCAATGAGCAGTTCTTC.

Points on this clonotype: A read error is possible here, since a much larger clone lies one base away. The rearrangement uses TRBV20-1 and TRBJ2-5, with 10 bases matching TRBD2. CDR3 size: 13 residues. In germline, CDR1 is DFQATT, CDR2 SNEGSKA (reference sequence). The junction had 9 bases not matched to a gene; V was cut back by 7 bases and J by 7 bases. The CDR3 reads CSGLAGAEATQYF. DNA for the CDR3: TGCAGTGGCCTAGCGGGGGCGGAAGCGACCCAGTACTTC.

This clonotype occurred many times. The V gene is TRBV28, the J gene TRBJ2-7; D unresolved. This CDR3 contains 11 residues. In germline, CDR1 is MDHEN, CDR2 SYDVKM. The V gene lost 5 bases and the J gene lost 2 bases, with 4 bases spanning the gap. The CDR3 sequence: CASSRAYEQYF. CDR3 nucleotide sequence: TGTGCCAGCAGTCGGGCCTACGAGCAGTACTTC. The full variable domain, its missing parts supplied by reference TRBV28 and TRBJ2-7, is DVKVTQSSRYLVKRTGEKVFLECVQDMDHENMFWYRQDPGLGLRLIYFSYDVKMKEKGDIPEGYSVSREKKERFSLILESASTNQTSMYLCASSRAYEQYFGPGTRLTVT.

In its sample, this clonotype was seen many times. V gene TRBV6-2 or TRBV6-3 combines with J gene TRBJ2-7, with D maybe TRBD2 (5 bases). The V end was cut by 5 bases, the J end by 0 bases, with 11 bases between. The length of the CDR3 is 14 residues. The germline V gene encodes CDR1 MNHEY and CDR2 SVGEGT. CDR3 protein: CASSEPGNSYEQYF. CDR3 nucleotides: TGTGCCAGCAGTGAGCCGGGGAACTCCTACGAGCAGTACTTC.

This clonotype came up many times. V gene TRBV20-1 combines with J gene TRBJ1-2; maybe TRBD1 (6 bases). V was pared by 0 bases and J by 0 bases, with 11 bases between. Germline loops: CDR1 DFQATT, CDR2 SNEGSKA (reference sequence). The CDR3 has 15 residues. The CDR3 protein is CSARDGGGANYGYTF. The CDR3 nucleotides are TGCAGTGCTAGAGATGGAGGGGGTGCTAACTATGGCTACACCTTC.

Ten or more counts support this clonotype. The chain links TRBV4-1 to TRBJ2-2; D is unclear. Per germline, CDR1 MGHRA and CDR2 YSYEKL. Trimming removed 1 base from V and 5 bases from J, with 11 bases in between. This CDR3 contains 15 residues. This CDR3 is CASSQGQVGTGELFF. CDR3 nucleotides: TGCGCCAGCAGCCAAGGGCAGGTCGGGACCGGGGAGCTGTTTTTT.

This clonotype was picked up many times. The chain's CDR3 is CASRRLAGTSNTGELFF. The CDR3 DNA is TGTGCCAGCAGACGACTAGCGGGAACGTCCAACACCGGGGAGCTGTTTTTT. The chain couples TRBV5-6 to TRBJ2-2, with 11 bases lining up with TRBD2. There are 17 residues in the CDR3. The trim removed 5 bases at V and 2 bases at J, leaving 8 bases unmatched. Looked up from germline, CDR1 is SGHDT and CDR2 is YYEEEE.

This clonotype appeared a few times. The V and J genes are TRBV4-1 and TRBJ1-1; D is undetermined. The V end was cut by 2 bases, the J end by 4 bases, with 11 bases between. CDR1 is MGHRA, CDR2 YSYEKL, per germline. CDR3 length: 14 residues. The DNA of the CDR3 is TGCGCCAGCAGCCAACGAGGAGGGATCACTGAAGCTTTCTTT. Amino acids: CASSQRGGITEAFF.

This chain links TRBV7-6 with TRBJ2-3; D uncertain. Deletions cut 2 bases from V and 4 bases from J, with 13 bases between. CDR1 and CDR2 from the germline V gene are SGHVS and FNYEAQ. CDR3 length equals 15 residues. CDR3 loop: CASSLNAALADTQYF. CDR3 coding DNA: TGTGCCAGCAGCTTAAATGCTGCCTTGGCAGATACGCAGTATTTT. The full variable domain, its missing parts supplied by reference TRBV7-6 and TRBJ2-3, is GAGVSQSPRYKVTKRGQDVALRCDPISGHVSLYWYRQALGQGPEFLTYFNYEAQQDKSGLPNDRFSAERPEGSISTLTIQRTEQRDSAMYRCASSLNAALADTQYFGPGTRLTVL.

This clonotype was observed many times. The rearrangement joins TRBV9 to TRBJ1-5; 8 nucleotides agree with TRBD1. V lost 3 bases and J lost 9; bases outside the gene matches: 2. Germline V gene lookup returns CDR1 SGDLS and CDR2 YYNGEE. The CDR3 runs to 12 residues. CDR3 nucleotides: TGTGCCAGCAGCGACGGGACAGGGCCCCAGCATTTT. Its translation is CASSDGTGPQHF.

This clonotype occurred many times. The rearrangement uses TRBV20-1 and TRBJ1-4; D gene uncertain. Germline V gene lookup returns CDR1 DFQATT and CDR2 SNEGSKA (reference sequence). This CDR3 is built from 14 residues. Trimming left V 0 bases short and J 7 bases short, with 12 bases between. CDR3 DNA sequence: TGCAGTGCTAGAGATGGTAGGGCCGGTGAAAAACTGTTTTTT. Translating gives CSARDGRAGEKLFF.

This clonotype was found many times. The J gene is TRBJ2-3, the V gene TRBV5-1, with D possibly TRBD2 on 7 matching bases. The CDR3 has 14 amino acids. Trimming removed 2 bases at V and 3 bases at J, with 10 bases between. Germline-derived CDR1 and CDR2 are SGHRS and YFSETQ. CDR3 sequence: CASSFGGHTDTQYF. CDR3 in DNA: TGCGCCAGCAGCTTCGGGGGGCATACAGATACGCAGTATTTT.

This clonotype has ten or more counts. V and J are TRBV5-1 and TRBJ1-2; D is unclear. The ends were cut back, 3 bases at V and 6 bases at J, with 36 bases in the middle. Germline loops: CDR1 SGHRS, CDR2 YFSETQ. There are 21 residues in the CDR3. In DNA form, the CDR3 reads TGCGCCAGCAGCTCCGAGACCCAGAGGAAAACCTACCCGACATCTTCCCATGGCTACACCTTC. Encoded protein: CASSSETQRKTYPTSSHGYTF.

The table lists this clonotype with many counts. It may be a read error: a sequence one base away is much more abundant. This chain uses TRBV29-1 with TRBJ2-6, with D perhaps matching TRBD1 (6 bases). Germline lookup yields CDR1 SQVTM and CDR2 ANQGSEA. This CDR3 region has 15 residues. In nucleotides, the CDR3 is TGCAGCGTCTTCGGGACAAGCTCTGGGGCCAAAGTCCTGACTTTC. This codes for CSVFGTSSGAKVLTF.

In its sample, this clonotype was seen many times. The chain links TRBV5-1 to TRBJ2-7, with TRBD2 matching 9 bases. This CDR3 has 17 amino acids. V was pared by 1 base and J by 1 base, with 9 bases of the junction left unmatched. Looked up from germline, CDR1 is SGHRS and CDR2 is YFSETQ. The CDR3 region has the DNA TGCGCCAGCAGCTTGATACCGGGACTAGCTGGATCCTACGAGCAGTACTTC. Amino acids: CASSLIPGLAGSYEQYF. Combining the CDR3 with reference TRBV5-1 and TRBJ2-7 gives the whole variable domain KAGVTQTPRYLIKTRGQQVTLSCSPISGHRSVSWYQQTPGQGLQFLFEYFSETQRNKGNFPGRFSGRQFSNSRSEMNVSTLELGDSALYLCASSLIPGLAGSYEQYFGPGTRLTVT.